Here is one T cell receptor beta chain with its context. Antigen specificity is unknown. The ends were cut back, 3 bases at V and 11 bases at J, with 11 bases in the middle. The CDR3 contains 12 residues. Per germline, CDR1 MDHEN and CDR2 SYDVKM. These data are taken from a study of shared clonotypes between healthy human individuals. General study points: Sampling used blood alone; tissue repertoires probably differ.

Deep-level settings were used for running the assay. Authors' data handling: As immunoSEQ supplied junction-only sequences (without quality scores), filtering differed. Method: immunoSEQ multiplex PCR; TCRdb's copy keeps in-frame clones and lacks some. That table supplies the V and J calls and clone size; D and trimming were determined from the DNA. The table includes 1.4 million or so clones, approximately 98.5% detected once. The source of this sequence is a man aged 25-45 years in good health. This chain joins TRBV28 and TRBJ1-5, with D possibly being TRBD1 (5 bases). Input material: naive CD4+ T cells sorted from blood. Stated subset: CD45RA+ positively selected. The CDR3 DNA reads TGTGCCAGCAGTTTTAACGGGGCAGCCCAGCATTTT. As protein: CASSFNGAAQHF.